These 28 T cell receptor beta chains share one sample of origin, sequenced in a study of T cell changes during pregnancy in multiple sclerosis. This table comes from immunoSEQ multiplex PCR, and its TCRdb copy is limited to in-frame clones, with some not included. This table has 76,000 or so clones, approximately 92% appearing once. Source: peripheral blood, taken in the second trimester of pregnancy. These receptors came from a female donor in good health, enrolled as a control in a pregnancy study.

The chain combines TRBV29-1 with TRBJ2-1; D is possibly TRBD2 (7 bases). CDR1 and CDR2 from the germline V gene are SQVTM and ANQGSEA. This CDR3 comprises 13 residues. Trimming took off 8 bases at V and 7 bases at J, with 18 bases between the two ends. The CDR3 DNA sequence: TGCAGCTTATTAAGGGGGGGGCTGAATGAGCAGTTCTTC. The encoded protein is CSLLRGGLNEQFF.

The V call is TRBV7-9, the J call TRBJ1-1; the match to TRBD1 covers 7 bases. Germline assignment: CDR1 SEHNR and CDR2 FQNEAQ (reference sequence). V shed 3 bases, J shed 2 bases, and the junction held 9 bases outside the gene matches. This CDR3 has 16 amino acids. CDR3 nucleotide sequence: TGTGCCAGCAGCTTGGGGCAGGGGGACTTCAACACTGAAGCTTTCTTT. As protein: CASSLGQGDFNTEAFF.

This chain connects TRBV19 to TRBJ2-3; TRBD2 matches 8 bases. Germline CDR1 is LNHDA and CDR2 is SQIVND (reference sequence). Trimming removed 10 bases from V and 6 bases from J; junction bases left unmatched: 12. The CDR3 loop spans 14 amino acids. The CDR3 region has the DNA TGTGCCACCAAGGGGGGACTAGAGTCGGATACGCAGTATTTT. This translates into CATKGGLESDTQYF.

The rearrangement joins TRBV7-2 to TRBJ2-1, with 8 nucleotides matching TRBD2. This CDR3 region has 15 residues. CDR1 and CDR2 (germline): SGHTA, FQGNSA. V was clipped by 2 bases and J by 4 bases; unmatched bases: 4. The chain's CDR3 is CASSLTGGGYNEQFF. CDR3 nucleotide sequence: TGTGCCAGCAGCTTAACCGGGGGGGGGTACAATGAGCAGTTCTTC.

The chain has TRBV5-1 and TRBJ2-6, with 9 bases that match TRBD1. The V gene's germline CDR1 is SGHRS and CDR2 YFSETQ. The CDR3 is 17 amino acids. V lost 2 bases and J lost 0; bases outside the gene matches: 3. The CDR3 nucleotides are TGCGCCAGCAGCTTTAGGACAGGGGTCTCTGGGGCCAACGTCCTGACTTTC. It translates to CASSFRTGVSGANVLTF.

V and J are TRBV6-1 and TRBJ1-2; no reliable D call. The germline gives CDR1 MNHNS, CDR2 SASEGT. V was clipped by 7 bases and J by 3 bases, with 6 bases between them. CDR3 size: 11 residues. Here the CDR3 reads CASTPDYGYTF. In nucleotides, the CDR3 is TGTGCCAGCACCCCGGACTATGGCTACACCTTC.

The count of this clone is one. J is TRBJ1-5 and V is TRBV4-1, with no clear D. The CDR3 spans 16 residues. Germline values: CDR1 MGHRA, CDR2 YSYEKL. Trimming pared 6 bases from V and 4 bases from J, leaving 19 bases between. In DNA, the CDR3 is TGCGCCAGCAGTCTGATAGAGGCCTTTCCAAATCAGCCCCAGCATTTT. Amino acids: CASSLIEAFPNQPQHF.

V is TRBV5-4 and J is TRBJ2-1, with D perhaps TRBD2 (7 bases). CDR1 and CDR2 (germline): SGHNT, YYREEE (reference sequence). There are 15 residues in the CDR3. Trimming took 4 bases from V and 7 from J, leaving 18 bases between them. This CDR3 is CASSDPVRGGNEQFF. The CDR3 coding sequence is TGTGCCAGCAGCGACCCAGTTAGGGGGGGGAATGAGCAGTTCTTC.

V and J are TRBV5-1 and TRBJ2-2; TRBD2 might be the D (6 bases). The CDR3 is made up of 17 amino acids. Germline values: CDR1 SGHRS, CDR2 YFSETQ. The germline V and J ends were trimmed by 0 bases and 8 bases, with 20 bases remaining between them. CDR3 DNA sequence: TGCGCCAGCAGCTTGGAGGGACTCGTCCTTTTAGCGGGGGAGCTGTTTTTT. Encoded protein: CASSLEGLVLLAGELFF.

The chain employs TRBV6-1 and TRBJ1-5; tentative D call: TRBD1 (5 bases). This CDR3 is built from 12 residues. V lost 3 bases, J lost 7 bases, and 7 bases lay in between. The germline V gene encodes CDR1 MNHNS and CDR2 SASEGT. This chain's CDR3 is CASSDRAQPQHF. Here the CDR3 DNA reads TGTGCCAGCAGTGACAGGGCGCAGCCCCAGCATTTT.

V is TRBV9 and J is TRBJ2-1, with D possibly matching TRBD1 (5 bases). V gave up 4 bases and J gave up 3 bases, with 11 bases separating them. The germline V gene encodes CDR1 SGDLS and CDR2 YYNGEE. CDR3 length equals 14 residues. The CDR3 spells CASSPEGDYNEQFF. The DNA of the CDR3 is TGTGCCAGCAGCCCGGAAGGGGACTACAATGAGCAGTTCTTC. Full variable domain (outside the CDR3, taken from reference TRBV9 and TRBJ2-1): DSGVTQTPKHLITATGQRVTLRCSPRSGDLSVYWYQQSLDQGLQFLIQYYNGEERAKGNILERFSAQQFPDLHSELNLSSLELGDSALYFCASSPEGDYNEQFFGPGTRLTVL.

The chain combines TRBV14 with TRBJ1-1, with TRBD1 as a possible D gene (5 bases). Germline V gives CDR1 SGHDN, CDR2 FVKESK. Trimming took off 1 base at V and 4 bases at J, with 13 bases between the two ends. This CDR3 has 15 amino acids. CDR3 coding DNA: TGTGCCAGCAGCCAAGTCGGGGGGGGTCTCACTGAAGCTTTCTTT. This encodes CASSQVGGGLTEAFF.

The chain uses TRBV9 and TRBJ2-3, with 14 bases fitting TRBD2. This CDR3 spans 18 amino acids. Germline lookup yields CDR1 SGDLS and CDR2 YYNGEE. The V segment lost 4 bases and the J segment 0 bases; nucleotides outside the gene matches: 7. CDR3 in amino acids: CASSPRTSGGISTDTQYF. The CDR3 region has the DNA TGTGCCAGCAGCCCTCGGACTAGCGGGGGGATTAGCACAGATACGCAGTATTTT.

The chain joins TRBV28 to TRBJ1-2; the D gene is possibly TRBD1 (5 bases). This CDR3 comprises 13 residues. Trimming removed 3 bases from V and 6 bases from J, with 11 bases in between. CDR1 and CDR2 from the germline V gene are MDHEN and SYDVKM. Here the CDR3 DNA reads TGTGCCAGCAGTTTGGGACTCCCAAATGGCTACACCTTC. Translating gives CASSLGLPNGYTF.

V is TRBV19 and J is TRBJ1-1, with a possible D match to TRBD1 (5 bases). Looked up from germline, CDR1 is LNHDA and CDR2 is SQIVND (reference sequence). The CDR3 spans 10 residues. Trimming took off 7 bases at V and 7 bases at J, with 7 bases between the two ends. The CDR3 sequence: CASKDSEAFF. CDR3 sequence (DNA): TGTGCCAGTAAAGACAGTGAAGCTTTCTTT. The whole variable domain, remainder taken from reference TRBV19 and TRBJ1-1, is DGGITQSPKYLFRKEGQNVTLSCEQNLNHDAMYWYRQDPGQGLRLIYYSQIVNDFQKGDIAEGYSVSREKKESFPLTVTSAQKNPTAFYLCASKDSEAFFGQGTRLTVV.

This chain links TRBV27 with TRBJ2-2; possible D gene TRBD1, 5 bases. The CDR3 totals 15 residues. The germline V gene encodes CDR1 MNHEY and CDR2 SMNVEV (reference sequence). The ends were cut back, 1 base at V and 0 bases at J, with 6 bases in the middle. CDR3 DNA sequence: TGTGCCAGCAGTTTATTAGGGGCGAACACCGGGGAGCTGTTTTTT. Amino acid sequence: CASSLLGANTGELFF.

The V gene is TRBV9, the J gene TRBJ2-7; a possible D gene is TRBD2 (6 bases). Germline CDR1 reads SGDLS; CDR2 reads YYNGEE. Trimming took 4 bases from V and 2 from J, leaving 16 bases between them. This CDR3 is built from 15 residues. CDR3 sequence: CASSQGLHEAYEQYF. The CDR3 DNA sequence: TGTGCCAGCAGCCAGGGACTGCACGAAGCCTACGAGCAGTACTTC. The whole variable domain, remainder taken from reference TRBV9 and TRBJ2-7, is DSGVTQTPKHLITATGQRVTLRCSPRSGDLSVYWYQQSLDQGLQFLIQYYNGEERAKGNILERFSAQQFPDLHSELNLSSLELGDSALYFCASSQGLHEAYEQYFGPGTRLTVT.

As DNA, the CDR3 is TGCGCCAGCAGCCAAGTCCGACAGAGCTCTGGAAACACCATATATTTT. Residues: CASSQVRQSSGNTIYF. This chain joins TRBV4-3 and TRBJ1-3, with D possibly TRBD1 on 5 matching bases. The CDR3 runs 16 residues. Germline V gives CDR1 LGHNA, CDR2 YSLEER. The ends were cut back, 1 base at V and 0 bases at J, with 10 bases in the middle.

The CDR3 spells CASSQVYRERNYGYTF. The CDR3 nucleotides are TGCGCCAGCAGCCAAGTGTACCGGGAGAGGAACTATGGCTACACCTTC. V usage is TRBV4-1 and J usage is TRBJ1-2; no clear D. V lost 1 base, J lost 2 bases, and 14 bases lay in between. The CDR3 extends over 16 amino acids. CDR1 MGHRA and CDR2 YSYEKL come from the germline V gene.

The chain is built from TRBV19 and TRBJ1-5; possibly TRBD1 for D (6 bases). The V gene lost 5 bases and the J gene lost 5 bases, with 13 bases spanning the gap. Germline V gene lookup returns CDR1 LNHDA and CDR2 SQIVND (reference sequence). The CDR3 loop spans 14 amino acids. The CDR3 nucleotides are TGTGCCAGTAGTGCACCGGGACAAGATCAGCCCCAGCATTTT. It translates to CASSAPGQDQPQHF.

This sequence joins TRBV11-3 and TRBJ1-1, with a weak D call TRBD1 (5 bases). This CDR3 region has 13 residues. The V and J ends lost 6 bases and 0 bases respectively, with 8 bases between them. Germline CDR1 and CDR2: SGHNT and YENEEA. In nucleotides, the CDR3 is TGTGCCAGCAGGGACAATATGAACACTGAAGCTTTCTTT. Translating it yields CASRDNMNTEAFF. The variable domain in full, with the rest retrieved from reference TRBV11-3 and TRBJ1-1, is EAGVVQSPRYKIIEKKQPVAFWCNPISGHNTLYWYLQNLGQGPELLIRYENEEAVDDSQLPKDRFSAERLKGVDSTLKIQPAELGDSAVYLCASRDNMNTEAFFGQGTRLTVV.

The J gene is TRBJ2-5, the V gene TRBV2; a possible D gene is TRBD2 (6 bases). The CDR3 sequence is 14 residues long. V was clipped by 8 bases and J by 0 bases, with 13 bases between them. The germline CDR1 and CDR2 sequences are SNHLY and FYNNEI. CDR3 nucleotides: TGTGCCAGCTCTACGGGAGCGTACCAAGAGACCCAGTACTTC. It translates to CASSTGAYQETQYF.

The rearrangement links TRBV9 to TRBJ1-1; D may be TRBD1 (5 bases). V was cut by 2 bases and J by 7 bases, with 15 bases left in between. The CDR3 consists of 14 residues. Per germline, CDR1 SGDLS and CDR2 YYNGEE. CDR3 in DNA: TGTGCCAGCAGCGTCGCGTCGGGGGAGAATGAAGCTTTCTTT. This sequence encodes CASSVASGENEAFF.

The chain recombines TRBV7-3 with TRBJ2-6; D remains unclear. Germline CDR1 SGHTA, CDR2 FQGTGA. Trimming took 5 bases from V and 0 from J, leaving 8 bases between them. CDR3 length equals 15 residues. For the CDR3, the DNA is TGTGCCAGCAGCCAGGAATCCTCTGGGGCCAACGTCCTGACTTTC. Translated: CASSQESSGANVLTF.

The chain joins TRBV4-2 to TRBJ1-1; a possible D gene is TRBD1 (5 bases). Deletions cut 5 bases from V and 1 base from J, with 14 bases between. The CDR3 has 15 amino acids. Germline loops: CDR1 LGHNA, CDR2 YNFKEQ. CDR3 DNA sequence: TGTGCCAGCAGCTCCTGGACAATGACGAACACTGAAGCTTTCTTT. Amino acid sequence: CASSSWTMTNTEAFF.

This chain links TRBV7-6 with TRBJ1-1; D is perhaps TRBD1 (6 bases). V was pared by 5 bases and J by 7 bases, with 17 bases between. The CDR3 consists of 14 residues. CDR1 SGHVS and CDR2 FNYEAQ come from the germline V gene. The CDR3 region is CASSIAGTPIEAFF. DNA of the CDR3: TGTGCCAGCAGCATTGCCGGGACACCTATTGAAGCTTTCTTT.

The chain is built from TRBV4-2 and TRBJ2-7; 11 bases fit TRBD2. Germline V CDR1 and CDR2: LGHNA, YNFKEQ. The CDR3 sequence is 13 residues long. V dropped 4 bases and J dropped 6; count of bases not matched to a gene: 2. The chain's CDR3 is CASSLGLAGEQYF. The CDR3 coding sequence is TGTGCCAGCAGCCTCGGACTAGCGGGCGAGCAGTACTTC.

The chain uses TRBV18 and TRBJ1-5, with 11 bases that match TRBD1. The CDR3 runs 16 residues. CDR1 KGHSH and CDR2 LQKENI come from the germline V gene. The V and J ends lost 2 bases and 6 bases, in that order; junction bases with no gene match: 6. The CDR3 spells CASSPSGQGGSQPQHF. The DNA of the CDR3 is TGTGCCAGCTCACCATCGGGACAGGGGGGAAGTCAGCCCCAGCATTTT.